One sample yielded the 14 T cell receptor beta chains listed below, sequenced in a study of blood T cell repertoires in COVID-19. Clones were read by immunoSEQ multiplex PCR, and TCRdb kept only the in-frame ones, dropping some. Among approximately 200,000 clones listed, about 95% were seen once. Specimen: peripheral blood. These receptor sequences come from a man between 25 and 39 years old with COVID-19, enrolled during active disease.

This clone was found a few times. The chain combines TRBV18 with TRBJ1-1, with D tentatively TRBD1 (6 bases). Germline CDR1 reads KGHSH; CDR2 reads LQKENI. CDR3 size: 13 residues. V gave up 5 bases and J gave up 0 bases, with 7 bases separating them. The CDR3 here is CASSGQLNTEAFF. The CDR3 nucleotides are TGTGCCAGCTCAGGACAGCTGAACACTGAAGCTTTCTTT.

This clone was seen once. The genes are TRBV5-1 and TRBJ1-1; TRBD1 agrees at 9 bases. This CDR3 contains 14 residues. With V trimmed by 5 bases and J by 1 base, 3 bases remained unmatched. Germline-derived CDR1 and CDR2 are SGHRS and YFSETQ. The CDR3 spells CASRLQGANTEAFF. Written as DNA, the CDR3 is TGCGCCAGCAGATTACAGGGGGCGAACACTGAAGCTTTCTTT.

The gene calls are TRBV6-5 and TRBJ1-6; 8 bases align to TRBD1. The germline V gene has CDR1 MNHEY and CDR2 SVGAGI. V lost 7 bases to trimming and J lost 6 bases; unmatched junction nucleotides: 2. This CDR3 spans 13 amino acids. The CDR3 nucleotides read TGTGCCAGCAACGACAGGGGTAATTCACCCCTCCACTTT. As protein: CASNDRGNSPLHF.

This chain connects TRBV6-5 to TRBJ1-1; D gene uncertain. V was trimmed by 6 bases and J by 5 bases, leaving 16 bases between them. Germline CDR1 and CDR2: MNHEY and SVGAGI. The CDR3 has 14 amino acids. CDR3 residues: CASSRGYTGTEAFF. The CDR3 nucleotides are TGTGCCAGCAGCCGAGGGTATACGGGTACTGAAGCTTTCTTT.

The genes are TRBV6-1 and TRBJ1-1; unclear D gene. The CDR3 length is 12 residues. Trimming took off 3 bases at V and 4 bases at J, with 6 bases between the two ends. The V gene's germline CDR1 is MNHNS and CDR2 SASEGT. The CDR3 DNA sequence: TGTGCCAGCAGTGACGGGGTCACTGAAGCTTTCTTT. Translating it yields CASSDGVTEAFF.

This clone was seen just once. The chain's CDR3 is CASSLVAVETQYF. The CDR3 coding sequence is TGTGCCAGCAGCTTAGTAGCGGTGGAGACCCAGTACTTC. The rearrangement joins TRBV7-6 to TRBJ2-5; TRBD2 is a possible D gene (6 bases). Germline V gene sequence: CDR1 SGHVS, CDR2 FNYEAQ. The CDR3 runs 13 residues. Deletions cut 1 base from V and 5 bases from J, with 8 bases between.

V usage is TRBV27 and J usage is TRBJ2-6, with a tentative D call TRBD2 (5 bases). Between the trimmed V and J ends, which lost 0 bases and 5 bases, there was a span of 11 bases. Germline CDR1 MNHEY, CDR2 SMNVEV (reference sequence). This CDR3 is 16 amino acids long. CDR3 DNA: TGTGCCAGCAGTTTATCGGGAGATTCAAGGGCCAACGTCCTGACTTTC. Encoded protein: CASSLSGDSRANVLTF.

This clone appeared once. The chain employs TRBV6-6 and TRBJ1-1, with D possibly matching TRBD1 (5 bases). V was clipped by 5 bases and J by 5 bases, with 18 bases between them. CDR1 and CDR2 from the germline V gene are MNHNY and SVGAGI (reference sequence). CDR3 length equals 15 residues. In DNA, the CDR3 is TGTGCCAGCAGTCCCCCCCCCGGGAGGGGTACTGAAGCTTTCTTT. This encodes CASSPPPGRGTEAFF.

The chain recombines TRBV7-9 with TRBJ2-7; D uncertain. With 4 bases removed from V and 0 bases from J, the gap between germline ends came to 16 bases. This CDR3 comprises 16 residues. The germline V gene encodes CDR1 SEHNR and CDR2 FQNEAQ (reference sequence). CDR3 protein: CASSSLGDLNSYEQYF. CDR3 nucleotides: TGTGCCAGCAGCTCTTTAGGTGACTTAAACTCCTACGAGCAGTACTTC.

The chain recombines TRBV10-3 with TRBJ1-1, with 8 bases fitting TRBD1. V lost 0 bases and J lost 7; bases outside the gene matches: 7. The CDR3 has 15 amino acids. The germline V gene encodes CDR1 ENHRY and CDR2 SYGVKD. CDR3 residues: CAISESGQGAVEAFF. Here the CDR3 DNA reads TGTGCCATCAGTGAGTCGGGGCAGGGGGCGGTTGAAGCTTTCTTT.

The rearrangement joins TRBV6-2 or TRBV6-3 to TRBJ2-5, with D hard to call. Germline values: CDR1 MNHEY, CDR2 SVGEGT. The length of the CDR3 is 17 residues. Trimming removed 2 bases from V and 3 bases from J, with 19 bases in between. The CDR3: CASSYRTYAEMKETQYF. The CDR3 bases are TGTGCCAGCAGTTACCGAACCTACGCCGAAATGAAAGAGACCCAGTACTTC.

The chain employs TRBV19 and TRBJ1-5; the match to TRBD1 covers 9 bases. The CDR3 totals 16 residues. The V gene's germline CDR1 is LNHDA and CDR2 SQIVND (reference sequence). V lost 4 bases and J lost 5; bases outside the gene matches: 9. In nucleotides, the CDR3 is TGTGCCAGTAGTAGAGGGACAGGGCGGGGGTATCAGCCCCAGCATTTT. Translated: CASSRGTGRGYQPQHF.

The chain carries TRBV28 and TRBJ1-3; tentative D call: TRBD1 (5 bases). V gave up 1 base and J gave up 0 bases, with 13 bases separating them. This CDR3 contains 17 residues. Germline CDR1 is MDHEN and CDR2 is SYDVKM. In nucleotides, the CDR3 is TGTGCCAGCAGTTTATCCCTGACAGAAGCCTCTGGAAACACCATATATTTT. Protein product: CASSLSLTEASGNTIYF.

The genes are TRBV25-1 and TRBJ1-6; 7 bases match TRBD1. With 0 bases clipped from V and 6 bases from J, the junction kept 5 bases outside the gene matches. The germline CDR1 and CDR2 sequences are MGHDK and SYGVNS. This CDR3 has 16 residues. The CDR3 protein is CASSEYGQVSNSPLHF. CDR3 coding DNA: TGTGCCAGCAGTGAATATGGACAGGTCTCTAATTCACCCCTCCACTTT.